This note documents a single T cell receptor (beta chain) sequence. As yet, its antigen is unknown. Sequencing was performed with immunoSEQ multiplex PCR; in TCRdb, only in-frame clones are kept and a portion is missing. The data show about 5,700 clones, 77% seen once. Trimming left V 7 bases short and J 4 bases short, with 14 bases between. The CDR3 length is 13 residues. Germline CDR1 is SGHKS and CDR2 is YYEKEE (reference sequence). The data were obtained in a study of T cell clonotyping in hematopoietic cell transplantation. Findings of the study overall: Cells were unsorted, so CD4 and CD8 contributions were not separated. After transplant, recipient diversity fell while pathologically expanded clonotypes grew through day 180. Higher Inverse Simpson Index values in graft donor and pretransplant recipient predicted broader posttransplant TCR diversity. Few recipient clonotypes overlapped donors; over 95% were de novo at given depth.

The TCR comes from a male patient between 45 and 60 years old who had an allogeneic stem cell transplant from an unrelated donor, so the T cells may come from the graft donor. Some clones in this sample may be carry-over from other donors' samples. The material was PBMCs, obtained 100 days after allogeneic stem cell transplant. The chain employs TRBV5-5 and TRBJ1-1; D is possibly TRBD1 (5 bases). The CDR3 bases are TGTGCCAGCGTGCCAGGGTTCGGCACTGAAGCTTTCTTT. Translation gives CASVPGFGTEAFF.